The 9 T cell receptor beta chains reported below all come from one sample, sequenced in a study of CD8 T cells in Susac syndrome. With random hexamers, roughly 0.5 to 1 ug RNA was reverse transcribed. TCRdb reprocessed the immunoSEQ multiplex PCR reads via MiXCR and lists one record per CDR3 protein. The sample contains roughly 330,000 distinct CDR3 sequences, around 92% of which appear only once. Sample: CD4+ T cells from PBMCs. These TCRs come from a human donor with multiple sclerosis.

V gene TRBV20-1 combines with J gene TRBJ2-1; D uncertain. CDR3 length: 12 amino acids. The V gene's germline CDR1 is DFQATT and CDR2 SNEGSKA (reference sequence). The V end was cut by 1 base, the J end by 6 bases, with 7 bases between. CDR3 protein: CSARAGFNEQFF. For the CDR3, the DNA is TGCAGTGCTAGAGCAGGATTCAATGAGCAGTTCTTC.

The rearrangement uses TRBV9 and TRBJ2-7; TRBD1 aligns across 8 bases. The J segment lost 4 bases and the V segment lost 2 bases, leaving 8 bases of the junction unmatched. The CDR3 is made up of 15 amino acids. Germline V gene sequence: CDR1 SGDLS, CDR2 YYNGEE. The CDR3 DNA reads as TGTGCCAGCAGCGTCGTGCCCGGACAGGGATACGAGCAGTACTTC. The encoded protein is CASSVVPGQGYEQYF.

This chain connects TRBV25-1 to TRBJ1-2; perhaps TRBD1 as D (5 bases). Germline lookup yields CDR1 MGHDK and CDR2 SYGVNS. The CDR3 is made up of 15 amino acids. The germline V and J ends were trimmed by 1 base and 3 bases, with 12 bases remaining between them. CDR3 coding DNA: TGTGCCAGCAGTGAATCTAGTATGGGGGACTATGGCTACACCTTC. Translating gives CASSESSMGDYGYTF.

The chain joins TRBV20-1 to TRBJ2-7; D possibly corresponds to TRBD2 (7 bases). The CDR3 sequence is 13 residues long. Germline V gives CDR1 DFQATT, CDR2 SNEGSKA (reference sequence). V was cut by 6 bases and J by 1 base, with 13 bases left in between. The CDR3 reads CSANRGGSYEQYF. Here the CDR3 DNA reads TGCAGTGCCAATAGGGGGGGTTCCTACGAGCAGTACTTC.

The chain links TRBV19 to TRBJ2-1; 8 bases fit TRBD2. Germline values: CDR1 LNHDA, CDR2 SQIVND (reference sequence). CDR3 length: 15 amino acids. Trimming removed 2 bases from V and 6 bases from J; junction bases left unmatched: 6. This chain's CDR3 is CASSISAGGFNEQFF. In DNA form, the CDR3 reads TGTGCCAGTAGTATATCTGCGGGGGGCTTCAATGAGCAGTTCTTC.

The J gene is TRBJ1-1, the V gene TRBV5-4; a weak D match, TRBD1 (6 bases). V lost 5 bases to trimming and J lost 2 bases, with 19 bases between them. Per the germline V gene, CDR1 is SGHNT and CDR2 is YYREEE (reference sequence). The CDR3 runs to 16 residues. The CDR3 DNA sequence: TGTGCCAGCAGTTCGGGGCCCACAGGGAAAAACACTGAAGCTTTCTTT. It specifies CASSSGPTGKNTEAFF. Filled out from reference TRBV5-4 and TRBJ1-1, the complete variable domain reads ETGVTQSPTHLIKTRGQQVTLRCSSQSGHNTVSWYQQALGQGPQFIFQYYREEENGRGNFPPRFSGLQFPNYSSELNVNALELDDSALYLCASSSGPTGKNTEAFFGQGTRLTVV.

This clonotype came up once. This sequence joins TRBV29-1 and TRBJ1-4; 10 bases map to TRBD1. Trimming cost V 7 bases and J 5 bases; bases outside gene matches: 7. Germline CDR1 and CDR2: SQVTM and ANQGSEA. The CDR3 totals 14 residues. The CDR3 loop is CSAQDRGRNEKLFF. The DNA of the CDR3 is TGCAGCGCCCAAGACAGGGGGCGGAATGAAAAACTGTTTTTT.

The chain joins TRBV29-1 to TRBJ1-1; the D is unclear. CDR1 is SQVTM and CDR2 is ANQGSEA in the germline V gene. This CDR3 is built from 12 residues. Trimming pared 4 bases from V and 5 bases from J, leaving 11 bases between. In DNA form, the CDR3 reads TGCAGCGTTGCCCCCTCTGTTACTGAAGCTTTCTTT. It specifies CSVAPSVTEAFF.

V gene TRBV6-5 combines with J gene TRBJ2-7, with 9 bases aligning to TRBD2. The V and J ends lost 0 bases and 4 bases, in that order; junction bases with no gene match: 4. Germline V gene data show CDR1 as MNHEY and CDR2 as SVGAGI. The CDR3 extends over 15 amino acids. The CDR3 loop is CASSYSPGLAYEQYF. Written as DNA, the CDR3 is TGTGCCAGCAGTTACTCTCCGGGACTAGCTTACGAGCAGTACTTC.